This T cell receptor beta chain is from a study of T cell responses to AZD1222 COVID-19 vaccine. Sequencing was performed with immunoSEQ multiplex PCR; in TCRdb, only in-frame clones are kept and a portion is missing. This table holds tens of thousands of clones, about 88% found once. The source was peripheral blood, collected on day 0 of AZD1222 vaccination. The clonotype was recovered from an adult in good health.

CDR3 sequence reads: CASSVGPIGREKLFF. The DNA for the CDR3 is TGTGCCAGCAGCGTAGGTCCCATAGGGAGGGAAAAACTGTTTTTT. This chain uses TRBV9 with TRBJ1-4; D not resolved. The CDR3 is 15 residues long. V was clipped by 0 bases and J by 8 bases, with 14 bases between them. Germline loops: CDR1 SGDLS, CDR2 YYNGEE.